These T cell receptor beta chains were read from a single sample in a study of neurological immune-mediated disorders. TCRdb called the 5' RACE reads again in MiXCR, with one record for every CDR3 protein. The table records about 79,000 distinct CDR3 sequences, around 14% of them present only once. The specimen sequenced was PBMCs. These receptors all come from a woman in her fifties or sixties in good health. Both conserved end residues are part of each CDR3. The D gene is left open where the match is weak. Size tells how often a clone was seen (once, few, many) or the class of an expanded clone, and some rows leave it out.

v_gene	len	j_gene	abundance	d_gene	CDR3nt	CDR3aa
TRBV24-1	19	TRBJ2-4	many	.	TGTGCCACCAGTGCGTCCCGGGCCCCCTTATCTCCTTGGGGAGACATTCAGTACTTC	CATSASRAPLSPWGDIQYF
TRBV5-1	15	TRBJ1-4	medium-sized	.	TGCGCCAGCAGTTCCGGGACACGGACTAATGAAAAACTGTTTTTT	CASSSGTRTNEKLFF
TRBV9	13	TRBJ2-1	many	.	TGTGCCAGCAGCGTAGGGGCCCAGGCAGAGCAGTTCTTC	CASSVGAQAEQFF
TRBV6-6	17	TRBJ1-5	.	.	TGTGCCAGCAGTTACGCGCAGACCGAAAATAGCAATCAGCCCCAGCATTTT	CASSYAQTENSNQPQHF
TRBV6-5	16	TRBJ2-3	.	TRBD2	TGTGCCAGCAGTTCCAGAGCTAGCGGGATCGCAGATACGCAGTATTTT	CASSSRASGIADTQYF
TRBV7-2	15	TRBJ1-3	many	.	TGTGCCAGCAGCCCCGCCAGGGTCCCTGGAAACACCATATATTTT	CASSPARVPGNTIYF
TRBV10-3	14	TRBJ2-7	.	.	TGTGCCATCAGCCTCGAGGGAAAACCCTACGAGCAGTACTTC	CAISLEGKPYEQYF
TRBV29-1	13	TRBJ2-5	many	.	TGCAGCGTTGAAGGCCAGGGGGGAAAGACCCAGTACTTC	CSVEGQGGKTQYF
TRBV5-1	15	TRBJ2-5	once	TRBD2	TGCGCCAGCAGCAGGACTAGCGGTACTCAAGAGACCCAGTACTTC	CASSRTSGTQETQYF
TRBV15	16	TRBJ2-1	many	.	TGTGCCACCAGCATCAGGTCGTCTGGGATATACAATGAGCAGTTCTTC	CATSIRSSGIYNEQFF
TRBV7-9	18	TRBJ1-2	.	TRBD1	TGTGCCAGCGACTCAAGGACAGGATTTCTCCCTACAAACTATGGCTACACCTTC	CASDSRTGFLPTNYGYTF
TRBV5-1	15	TRBJ1-1	many	.	TGCGCCAGCAGCTTGGTGGCAGGGTCGAACACTGAAGCTTTCTTT	CASSLVAGSNTEAFF
TRBV20-1	16	TRBJ1-5	many	.	TGCAGTGCCCTTCTGGTTGGGGCGGATAGCAATCAGCCCCAGCATTTT	CSALLVGADSNQPQHF
TRBV4-1	15	TRBJ2-3	many	.	TGCGCCAGCAGCCAAGTCGGGGCGGGGCAACATACGCAGTATTTT	CASSQVGAGQHTQYF
TRBV9	19	TRBJ2-1	many	TRBD2	TGTGCCAGCAGCGTAGCTACCGGGGGGACTAGCGGGGCGTACAATGAGCAGTTCTTC	CASSVATGGTSGAYNEQFF
TRBV11-2	16	TRBJ2-1	many	.	TGTGCCAGCAGCTTAGGCCTTAGTTGGGGCCCCAATGAGCAGTTCTTC	CASSLGLSWGPNEQFF
TRBV3-1	14	TRBJ2-3	many	TRBD1	TGTGCCAGCAGCCACCTAGACAGGGGGCTTACGCAGTATTTT	CASSHLDRGLTQYF
TRBV7-9	16	TRBJ2-3	many	.	TGTGCCAGCAGGCCTAAAGGGGACTCGTCCACAGATACGCAGTATTTT	CASRPKGDSSTDTQYF
TRBV20-1	17	TRBJ1-4	many	TRBD1	TGCAGTGCTAGGAATCCGGGACAGGATGCAACTAATGAAAAACTGTTTTTT	CSARNPGQDATNEKLFF
TRBV5-1	14	TRBJ2-4	many	.	TGCGCCAGCAGCTTGGGGGTGACCCAGGACATTCAGTACTTC	CASSLGVTQDIQYF
TRBV12-3/TRBV12-4	11	TRBJ1-1	many	.	TGTGCCAGCAGTTTTAGGGGCAGAGCTTTCTTT	CASSFRGRAFF
TRBV28	17	TRBJ1-5	many	TRBD1	TGTGCCAGCAGTCCTGCGGGACAGGGGGGGAACAATCAGCCCCAGCATTTT	CASSPAGQGGNNQPQHF
TRBV7-2	14	TRBJ2-3	many	.	TGTGCCAGCAGCCCGAGGCGTAGCACAGATACGCAGTATTTT	CASSPRRSTDTQYF
TRBV5-6	14	TRBJ2-3	many	.	TGTGCCAGCAGCCCAATTGAGGCGGCAGATACGCAGTATTTT	CASSPIEAADTQYF
TRBV5-1	16	TRBJ2-5	many	TRBD2	TGCGCCAGCAGCTTGGTTGCTAGCGGCTACCAAGAGACCCAGTACTTC	CASSLVASGYQETQYF
TRBV24-1	14	TRBJ2-7	many	.	TGTGCCACCAGTGATTCCGGGGAAATCTACGAGCAGTACTTC	CATSDSGEIYEQYF
TRBV29-1	14	TRBJ2-5	many	TRBD1	TGCAGCGGGGGTAGGACAGGGGGCGGGGAGACCCAGTACTTC	CSGGRTGGGETQYF
TRBV7-7	13	TRBJ2-5	many	.	TGTGCTAGCAGCCGAGCGGTGAAAGAGACCCAGTACTTC	CASSRAVKETQYF
TRBV7-2	14	TRBJ1-1	many	.	TGTGCCAGCAGCTTCAGGGCAGTGAACACTGAAGCTTTCTTT	CASSFRAVNTEAFF
TRBV5-1	16	TRBJ2-5	many	.	TGCGCCAGCAGCACCTATGGGGGTATTAAAACGGAGACCCAGTACTTC	CASSTYGGIKTETQYF
TRBV29-1	14	TRBJ2-7	many	.	TGCAGCGTTTCCCCCCCCTCAGGGGCTTACGAGCAGTACTTC	CSVSPPSGAYEQYF
TRBV5-1	16	TRBJ2-2	many	.	TGCGCCAGCAGCCTACTTAGCCCCGCCCGCGCCGGGGAGCTGTTTTTT	CASSLLSPARAGELFF
TRBV7-8	13	TRBJ2-3	many	.	TGTGCCAGCAGCCCGGGCCGGAGTTATACGCAGTATTTT	CASSPGRSYTQYF